A single sample is the source of the 27 T cell receptor beta chains below, sequenced in a study of T cell repertoires in cytomegalovirus infection. TCRdb independently ran MiXCR on the reads; one entry per CDR3 protein. The table includes around 290,000 distinct CDR3 sequences, under 30% detected once. Sequencing was carried out using PBMCs. The receptors shown here come from a human donor in good health (CMV status not recorded). Some clones in this sample may be carry-over from other donors' samples.

This clonotype occurred a few times. In DNA form, the CDR3 reads TGCAGTGCCCCCGGGGGCCCGCTCTACGAGCAGTACTTC. It yields the protein CSAPGGPLYEQYF. V and J are TRBV20-1 and TRBJ2-7; TRBD1 or TRBD2 may be the D gene (6 bases each). The V gene's germline CDR1 is DFQATT and CDR2 SNEGSKA (reference sequence). The CDR3 runs to 13 residues. The germline V and J ends were trimmed by 6 bases and 3 bases, with 15 bases remaining between them.

This clonotype was detected ten times or more. The gene calls are TRBV12-3 or TRBV12-4 and TRBJ1-6; D gene uncertain. The V end lost 3 bases, the J end lost 10 bases, and 10 bases lay between the germline ends. The CDR3 length is 13 residues. The CDR3 DNA is TGTGCCAGCAGTTTTTCCGCCCGATCACCCCTCCACTTT. Protein: CASSFSARSPLHF.

Ten or more counts support this clonotype. The CDR3 DNA follows: TGTGCCAGCAGTCCGCCCCTAGCGGGAATCACAGATACGCAGTATTTT. It yields the protein CASSPPLAGITDTQYF. The chain is built from TRBV7-2 and TRBJ2-3; 9 bases agree with TRBD2. V lost 6 bases, J lost 2 bases, and 9 bases stayed unmatched. Germline V gene lookup returns CDR1 SGHTA and CDR2 FQGNSA. This CDR3 comprises 16 residues. The whole variable domain, filled in from reference TRBV7-2 and TRBJ2-3, reads GAGVSQSPSNKVTEKGKDVELRCDPISGHTALYWYRQSLGQGLEFLIYFQGNSAPDKSGLPSDRFSAERTGGSVSTLTIQRTQQEDSAVYLCASSPPLAGITDTQYFGPGTRLTVL.

This clonotype was observed a handful of times. The CDR3 here is CASSRPTSGIGNEQFF. In nucleotides, the CDR3 is TGTGCCAGCAGTCGTCCTACTAGCGGGATCGGCAATGAGCAGTTCTTC. The gene calls are TRBV6-2 or TRBV6-3 and TRBJ2-1; 10 bases map to TRBD2. The junction had 10 bases not matched to a gene; V was cut back by 5 bases and J by 6 bases. The CDR3 loop spans 16 amino acids. Germline loops: CDR1 MNHEY, CDR2 SVGEGT.

The V and J genes are TRBV5-1 and TRBJ2-7; D is perhaps TRBD2 (6 bases). CDR1 SGHRS and CDR2 YFSETQ come from the germline V gene. The V end lost 1 base, the J end lost 1 base, and 12 bases lay between the germline ends. This CDR3 is 15 amino acids long. This CDR3 is CASSLIPSASYEQYF. CDR3 DNA: TGCGCCAGCAGCTTGATTCCTAGCGCGTCCTACGAGCAGTACTTC.

This clonotype was observed a handful of times. The rearrangement uses TRBV7-8 and TRBJ2-3; 8 bases are shared with TRBD2. Per germline, CDR1 SGHVS and CDR2 FQNEAQ. With V trimmed by 5 bases and J by 4 bases, 11 bases remained unmatched. CDR3 size: 16 residues. Here the CDR3 DNA reads TGTGCCAGCAGCCCTTCGGAGCGGGAGAAGTCAGATACGCAGTATTTT. Translation gives CASSPSEREKSDTQYF.

This clonotype came up many times. V gene TRBV7-8 combines with J gene TRBJ2-7, with TRBD1 identical over 8 bases. CDR1 and CDR2 from the germline V gene are SGHVS and FQNEAQ. With V trimmed by 1 base and J by 3 bases, 5 bases remained unmatched. CDR3 length: 15 residues. CDR3 DNA: TGTGCCAGCAGCTTAGGGGGGACAGGAGACTACGAGCAGTACTTC. It translates to CASSLGGTGDYEQYF.

This sequence joins TRBV19 and TRBJ2-7; 10 positions agree with TRBD2. Germline assignment: CDR1 LNHDA and CDR2 SQIVND (reference sequence). This CDR3 has 15 amino acids. V was pared by 5 bases and J by 4 bases, with 8 bases of the junction left unmatched. The CDR3 DNA reads TGTGCCAGTAGTCCGAAGCGGGGGGGCCAATACGAGCAGTACTTC. It is translated as CASSPKRGGQYEQYF.

The V gene is TRBV28, the J gene TRBJ2-7; 7 nucleotides match TRBD2. V gave up 5 bases and J gave up 5 bases; unmatched junction bases: 9. Per the germline V gene, CDR1 is MDHEN and CDR2 is SYDVKM. The CDR3 runs to 14 residues. This CDR3 reads CASSSGKPKNEQYF. As DNA, the CDR3 is TGTGCCAGCAGTAGCGGGAAACCGAAGAACGAGCAGTACTTC.

CDR3 loop: CASSLAASAHEQFF. CDR3 DNA sequence: TGCGCCAGCAGCTTGGCCGCGAGCGCCCATGAGCAGTTCTTC. The chain recombines TRBV5-1 with TRBJ2-1, with D unclear. This CDR3 comprises 14 residues. V shed 0 bases and J shed 8 bases, with 12 bases lying between them. Germline CDR1 is SGHRS and CDR2 is YFSETQ.

V usage is TRBV28 and J usage is TRBJ2-5; 11 nucleotides line up with TRBD2. This CDR3 spans 16 amino acids. The trim removed 2 bases at V and 3 bases at J, leaving 5 bases unmatched. CDR1 MDHEN and CDR2 SYDVKM come from the germline V gene. CDR3 amino acids: CASSLATSGGKETQYF. The CDR3 coding sequence is TGTGCCAGCAGTTTAGCCACTAGCGGGGGCAAAGAGACCCAGTACTTC.

This clonotype came up a few times. The CDR3 coding sequence is TGTGCCAGCAGTCGGGGGCCCCAGCATTTT. Protein: CASSRGPQHF. The rearrangement joins TRBV12-3 or TRBV12-4 to TRBJ1-5; D unresolved. The CDR3 length is 10 residues. V was clipped by 5 bases and J by 9 bases, with 5 bases between them.

The chain combines TRBV20-1 with TRBJ2-1, with TRBD2 matching over 8 bases. Germline CDR1 DFQATT, CDR2 SNEGSKA (reference sequence). The J segment lost 1 base and the V segment lost 2 bases, leaving 10 bases of the junction unmatched. CDR3 size: 17 residues. CDR3 loop: CSARPFLAGSSYNEQFF. The DNA of the CDR3 is TGCAGTGCTAGACCGTTCTTAGCGGGATCTTCCTACAATGAGCAGTTCTTC.

This clonotype was observed many times. The rearrangement uses TRBV7-6 and TRBJ2-1, with 7 bases fitting TRBD2. V trimming: 5 bases; J trimming: 5 bases; junction bases outside the gene matches: 6. The CDR3 totals 14 residues. Germline CDR1 SGHVS, CDR2 FNYEAQ. The CDR3 sequence: CASSRRDYHNEQFF. CDR3 DNA sequence: TGTGCCAGCAGCCGCCGGGACTACCACAATGAGCAGTTCTTC. The full variable domain, its missing parts supplied by reference TRBV7-6 and TRBJ2-1, is GAGVSQSPRYKVTKRGQDVALRCDPISGHVSLYWYRQALGQGPEFLTYFNYEAQQDKSGLPNDRFSAERPEGSISTLTIQRTEQRDSAMYRCASSRRDYHNEQFFGPGTRLTVL.

This clonotype was recorded at least ten times. The V gene is TRBV7-3, the J gene TRBJ2-3, with 10 bases lining up with TRBD2. The CDR3 sequence is 16 residues long. Germline V CDR1 and CDR2: SGHTA, FQGTGA. Unmatched junction bases numbered 7, after V lost 5 bases and J lost 2 bases. CDR3 in amino acids: CASSPGTSGATDTQYF. The CDR3 nucleotides read TGTGCCAGCAGCCCCGGAACTAGCGGGGCCACAGATACGCAGTATTTT.

The chain has TRBV29-1 and TRBJ1-1; perhaps TRBD1 as D (5 bases). The germline V and J ends were trimmed by 7 bases and 2 bases, with 14 bases remaining between them. CDR1 is SQVTM, CDR2 ANQGSEA, per germline. The length of the CDR3 is 13 residues. The CDR3 reads CSAAEGTNTEAFF. The CDR3 nucleotides are TGCAGCGCCGCGGAGGGGACCAACACTGAAGCTTTCTTT.

The rearrangement links TRBV20-1 to TRBJ2-1, with D perhaps matching TRBD2 (6 bases). There are 15 residues in the CDR3. The germline CDR1 and CDR2 sequences are DFQATT and SNEGSKA (reference sequence). The V end was cut by 6 bases, the J end by 0 bases, with 15 bases between. The CDR3 here is CSARRESRSYNEQFF. CDR3 nucleotide sequence: TGCAGTGCCCGACGGGAGAGTCGCTCCTACAATGAGCAGTTCTTC.

This clonotype was detected only a few times. The chain links TRBV28 to TRBJ2-3; 11 bases are shared with TRBD2. CDR3 length: 17 residues. Per the germline V gene, CDR1 is MDHEN and CDR2 is SYDVKM. V was clipped by 3 bases and J by 5 bases; unmatched bases: 10. The DNA for the CDR3 is TGTGCCAGCAGTTTTGGCAAATTAGCGGGAGGGATAGATACGCAGTATTTT. Translated: CASSFGKLAGGIDTQYF.

In its sample, this clonotype was seen a few times. This chain joins TRBV28 and TRBJ2-3, with 7 bases aligning to TRBD1. CDR1 and CDR2 from the germline V gene are MDHEN and SYDVKM. V dropped 2 bases and J dropped 3; count of bases not matched to a gene: 8. The CDR3 loop spans 16 amino acids. The CDR3 DNA reads TGTGCCAGCAGTTTAGAAGGGGGCGCAGGTACAGATACGCAGTATTTT. Its translation: CASSLEGGAGTDTQYF.

The V and J genes are TRBV7-4 and TRBJ2-7; D is possibly TRBD1 (6 bases). Per germline, CDR1 SGHVT and CDR2 SQSDAQ. This CDR3 spans 14 amino acids. Between the trimmed V and J ends, which lost 5 bases and 2 bases, there was a span of 13 bases. DNA of the CDR3: TGTGCCAGCAGCATTGCGACAGGTACCTACGAGCAGTACTTC. Residues: CASSIATGTYEQYF.

The gene calls are TRBV26 and TRBJ2-2. TRBV26 is reported as a pseudogene. The CDR3 length is 13 residues. For the CDR3, the DNA is TGTGCCAGCTGGAGAGTAGGGACCGGGGAGCTGTTTTTT. Translation gives CASWRVGTGELFF.

The CDR3 DNA reads TGTGCCAGCAGCTTATGGGCGGGGCGACTAGCGGGATACAATGAGCAGTTCTTC. Translation gives CASSLWAGRLAGYNEQFF. V is TRBV11-2 and J is TRBJ2-1; 11 bases are shared with TRBD2. The CDR3 is 18 amino acids. Trimming cost V 2 bases and J 4 bases; bases outside gene matches: 10. CDR1 and CDR2 from the germline V gene are SGHAT and FQNNGV.

The rearrangement uses TRBV6-5 and TRBJ2-6; 12 bases are a match to TRBD1. The CDR3 loop spans 18 amino acids. The ends lost 6 bases at V and 4 bases at J; junction bases unmatched: 10. The germline gives CDR1 MNHEY, CDR2 SVGAGI. The CDR3 here is CASRLAGTGGSGANVLTF. The DNA of the CDR3 is TGTGCCAGCAGATTAGCCGGGACAGGGGGCTCCGGGGCCAACGTCCTGACTTTC.

Points on this clonotype: A much larger clone differs by one base, so this may be a read error. The rearrangement joins TRBV7-8 to TRBJ2-1; tentatively, D is TRBD1 (6 bases). Trimming stripped 3 bases from V and 1 base from J, with 10 bases between. The CDR3 length is 15 residues. Germline lookup yields CDR1 SGHVS and CDR2 FQNEAQ. CDR3: CASSLERGSYNEQFF. DNA of the CDR3: TGTGCCAGCAGCTTGGAAAGGGGGTCCTACAATGAGCAGTTCTTC.

This clonotype was seen more than once but under ten times. V gene TRBV2 combines with J gene TRBJ2-2; the match to TRBD1 covers 7 bases. The germline gives CDR1 SNHLY, CDR2 FYNNEI. The CDR3 loop spans 15 amino acids. V trimming: 8 bases; J trimming: 4 bases; junction bases outside the gene matches: 10. The CDR3: CASCLRQGSTGELFF. Here the CDR3 DNA reads TGTGCCAGCTGCTTAAGACAGGGAAGCACCGGGGAGCTGTTTTTT.

CDR3 residues: CATSRDHYNEQFF. In DNA, the CDR3 is TGTGCCACCAGCAGAGACCATTACAATGAGCAGTTCTTC. This chain links TRBV15 with TRBJ2-1; D gene uncertain. The germline gives CDR1 LNHNV, CDR2 YYDKDF (reference sequence). The CDR3 has 13 amino acids. Trimming cost V 0 bases and J 4 bases, with 4 bases left between them. Combining the CDR3 with reference TRBV15 and TRBJ2-1 gives the whole variable domain DAMVIQNPRYQVTQFGKPVTLSCSQTLNHNVMYWYQQKSSQAPKLLFHYYDKDFNNEADTPDNFQSRRPNTSFCFLDIRSPGLGDTAMYLCATSRDHYNEQFFGPGTRLTVL.

This chain joins TRBV11-3 and TRBJ2-7, with unresolved D. Germline assignment: CDR1 SGHNT and CDR2 YENEEA. This CDR3 has 15 residues. Trimming took 1 base from V and 5 from J, leaving 15 bases between them. The DNA of the CDR3 is TGTGCCAGCAGCTTAGCTTCGTTTCCCCTACACGAGCAGTACTTC. Its translation: CASSLASFPLHEQYF.